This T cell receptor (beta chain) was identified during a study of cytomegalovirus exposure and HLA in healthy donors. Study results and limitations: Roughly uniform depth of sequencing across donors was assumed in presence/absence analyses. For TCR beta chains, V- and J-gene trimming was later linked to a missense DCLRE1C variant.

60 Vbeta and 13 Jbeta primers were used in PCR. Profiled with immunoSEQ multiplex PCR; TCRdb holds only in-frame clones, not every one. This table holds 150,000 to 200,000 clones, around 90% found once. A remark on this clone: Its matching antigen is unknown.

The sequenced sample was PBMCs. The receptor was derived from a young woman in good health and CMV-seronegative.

The CDR3 nucleotides are TGCGCCAGCAGGGGGCCTGGGGACACTGAAGCTTTCTTT. This translates into CASRGPGDTEAFF. The rearrangement links TRBV4-1 to TRBJ1-1, with a tentative D call TRBD1 (5 bases). CDR1 and CDR2 from the germline V gene are MGHRA and YSYEKL. CDR3 length: 13 residues. Trimming shortened V by 6 bases and J by 3 bases, and 11 bases separated the two germline ends.